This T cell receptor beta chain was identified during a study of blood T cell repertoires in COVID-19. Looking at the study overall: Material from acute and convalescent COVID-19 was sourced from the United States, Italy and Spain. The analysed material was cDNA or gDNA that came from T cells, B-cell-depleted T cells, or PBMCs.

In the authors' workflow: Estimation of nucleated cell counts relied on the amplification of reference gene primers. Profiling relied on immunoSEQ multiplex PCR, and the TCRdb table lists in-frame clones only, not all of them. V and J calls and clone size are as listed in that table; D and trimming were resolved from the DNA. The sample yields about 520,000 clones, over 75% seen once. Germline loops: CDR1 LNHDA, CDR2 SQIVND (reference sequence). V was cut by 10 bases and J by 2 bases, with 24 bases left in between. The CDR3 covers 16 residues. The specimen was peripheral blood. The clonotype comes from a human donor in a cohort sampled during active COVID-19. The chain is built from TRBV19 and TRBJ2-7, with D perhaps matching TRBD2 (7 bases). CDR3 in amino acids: CATHNSRGGPPYEQYF. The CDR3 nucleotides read TGTGCCACACATAATTCAAGGGGGGGTCCCCCCTACGAGCAGTACTTC.